This entry describes one TCR beta chain. The antigen is not known. This sample is part of a study of breast tumors, draining lymph nodes, adjacent tissues. Study outcomes and limitations: Tumors had less TCR diversity than lymph nodes, more than nontumor tissue. The lymph node origin of tumor T cells was framed as consistent with a hypothesis, not demonstrated.

TCRdb analysed the multiplex PCR reads with MiXCR anew, one entry per CDR3 protein. The sample has roughly 25,000 distinct CDR3 sequences, approximately 63% seen once. This CDR3 is 14 amino acids long. Germline-derived CDR1 and CDR2 are SQVTM and ANQGSEA. V was cut by 3 bases and J by 0 bases, with 9 bases left in between. The sequence derives from a female donor with breast cancer. Some clones in this sample may be carry-over from other donors' samples. The chain has TRBV29-1 and TRBJ2-1, with D maybe TRBD1 (5 bases). The specimen was tumor-adjacent breast tissue. CDR3 sequence (DNA): TGCAGCGTTGAGGGGCCTTCCTCCTACAATGAGCAGTTCTTC. Its protein product is CSVEGPSSYNEQFF.